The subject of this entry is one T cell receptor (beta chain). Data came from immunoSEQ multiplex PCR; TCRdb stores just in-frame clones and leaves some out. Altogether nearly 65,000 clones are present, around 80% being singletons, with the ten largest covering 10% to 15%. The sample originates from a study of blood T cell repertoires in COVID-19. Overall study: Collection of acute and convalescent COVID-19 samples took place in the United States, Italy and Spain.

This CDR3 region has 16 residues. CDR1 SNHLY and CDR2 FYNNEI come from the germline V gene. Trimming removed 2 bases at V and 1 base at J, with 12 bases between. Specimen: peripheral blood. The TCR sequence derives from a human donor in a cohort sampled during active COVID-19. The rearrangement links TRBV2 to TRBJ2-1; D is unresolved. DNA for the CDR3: TGTGCCAGCAGTGAAACCCAAATCTATTCCTACAATGAGCAGTTCTTC. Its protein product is CASSETQIYSYNEQFF.